The T cell receptor (beta chain) under discussion was sequenced for a study of beta chain features in type 1 diabetes. This clone is a singleton in its sample. Its specificity is unknown. Broader study findings: Reduced insertions and increased deletions marked VDJ junctions in type 1 diabetes patients.

Cell sorting via CD45RO/CCR7/CD25/CD127/CD95/CD27 was performed to obtain CD4+ naive, central memory, regulatory and stem cell-like memory cells. Expressed TCRB transcripts were sequenced, since all the RNA that had been isolated was reverse transcribed. Sequenced by immunoSEQ multiplex PCR; TCRdb stores in-frame clones only, minus some. The sample lists around 99,000 clones; 40% were seen once. The source of this sequence is a woman under 30 in good health. The sample consisted of stem cell memory CD4+ T cells from blood.

In nucleotides, the CDR3 is TGCGCCAGCAGCCGGACTAGCGGGACTACGACAGGAGAGACCCAGTACTTC. This sequence encodes CASSRTSGTTTGETQYF. V usage is TRBV5-1 and J usage is TRBJ2-5; 12 nucleotides align to TRBD2. This CDR3 has 17 residues. Germline V lookup: CDR1 SGHRS, CDR2 YFSETQ. After removal of 4 bases from V and 4 bases from J, the junction contained 11 bases not matched to a gene.